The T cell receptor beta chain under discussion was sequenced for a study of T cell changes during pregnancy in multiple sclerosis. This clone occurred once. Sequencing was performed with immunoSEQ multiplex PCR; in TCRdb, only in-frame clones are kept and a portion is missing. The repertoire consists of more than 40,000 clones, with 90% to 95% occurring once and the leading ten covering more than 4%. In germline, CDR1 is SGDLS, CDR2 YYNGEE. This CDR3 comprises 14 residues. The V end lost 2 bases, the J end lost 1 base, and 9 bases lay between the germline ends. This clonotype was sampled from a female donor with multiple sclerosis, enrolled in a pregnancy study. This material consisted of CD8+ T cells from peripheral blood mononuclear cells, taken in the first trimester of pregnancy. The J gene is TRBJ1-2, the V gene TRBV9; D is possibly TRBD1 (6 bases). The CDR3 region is CASSVSGDNYGYTF. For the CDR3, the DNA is TGTGCCAGCAGCGTGTCAGGGGATAACTATGGCTACACCTTC.